This T cell receptor (beta chain) is drawn from a study of metastatic and nonmetastatic thyroid tumors. TCRdb ran MiXCR on the PCR reads. In the table there are over 10,000 clones, 9% to 14% of which are singletons. This clone was seen at least ten times. V gave up 2 bases and J gave up 6 bases, with 14 bases separating them. This CDR3 has 13 amino acids. Germline V gene lookup returns CDR1 SQVTM and CDR2 ANQGSEA. Among the patients, none had received any treatment before thyroid surgery. Sequenced input: blood. The TCR sequence derives from a female donor with papillary thyroid cancer or a benign thyroid nodule (not recorded which). Some clones in this sample may be carry-over from other donors' samples. J is TRBJ2-7 and V is TRBV29-1; D possibly corresponds to TRBD1 (6 bases). The CDR3, as DNA: TGCAGCGTTGAATCGGGACAAGGGGGCGAGCAGTACTTC. It specifies CSVESGQGGEQYF.